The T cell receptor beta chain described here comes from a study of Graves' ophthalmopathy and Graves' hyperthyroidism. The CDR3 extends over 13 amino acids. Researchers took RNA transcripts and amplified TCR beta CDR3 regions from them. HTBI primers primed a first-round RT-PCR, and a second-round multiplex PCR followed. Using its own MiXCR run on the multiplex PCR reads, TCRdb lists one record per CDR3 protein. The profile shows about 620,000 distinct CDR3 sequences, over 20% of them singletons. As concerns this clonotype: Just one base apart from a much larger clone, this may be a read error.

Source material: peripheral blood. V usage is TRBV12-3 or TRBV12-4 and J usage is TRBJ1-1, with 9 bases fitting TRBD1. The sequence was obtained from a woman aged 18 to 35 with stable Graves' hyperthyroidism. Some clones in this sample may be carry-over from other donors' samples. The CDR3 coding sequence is TGTGCCAGCACCGCCGACAGGGGGTCTGAAGCTTGCTTT. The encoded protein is CASTADRGSEACF.